These 27 T cell receptor beta chains came from one sample sequenced in a study of prognosis after radiotherapy for stage I lung cancer. Amplification of the TCR beta CDR3 (from genomic DNA) was done by two-round multiplex PCR. First-round PCR used primers specific to each TRBV and TRBJ gene. TCRdb used MiXCR to reprocess the multiplex PCR reads, holding one entry per CDR3 protein. The data contain approximately 16,000 distinct CDR3 sequences, under 55% of them singletons. The sequenced sample was PBMCs, obtained before or after stereotactic body radiation therapy (not recorded which). The receptors here all came from a donor aged 50 or older with non-small cell lung cancer.

This clonotype has more than one count but fewer than ten. The chain employs TRBV7-6 and TRBJ2-3; D gene uncertain. CDR1 and CDR2 (germline): SGHVS, FNYEAQ. The V gene lost 4 bases and the J gene lost 7 bases, with 9 bases spanning the gap. CDR3 length: 12 amino acids. The CDR3 reads CASSYEDNTQYF. In DNA form, the CDR3 reads TGTGCCAGCAGCTACGAAGACAATACGCAGTATTTT.

Worth noting for this clonotype: The CDR3 ends on some other residue instead of the conserved phenylalanine or tryptophan, so this is likely a read error. The limits of the CDR3 on the DNA are not certain, so only TCRdb's listed CDR3 is given. The CDR3 region is CASSLPGS. The chain combines TRBV7-2 with TRBJ1-2; the table calls TRBD1, which could not be checked here. The CDR3 length equals 8 residues, ends included. The V gene's germline CDR1 is SGHTA and CDR2 FQGNSA.

This clonotype has ten or more counts. The CDR3 loop reads CSARLVAFTDTQYF. The CDR3 DNA reads TGCAGTGCTAGACTAGTGGCTTTCACAGATACGCAGTATTTT. V is TRBV20-1 and J is TRBJ2-3; D unclear. The CDR3 has 14 residues. Trimming removed 2 bases at V and 2 bases at J, with 11 bases between. Germline V gives CDR1 DFQATT, CDR2 SNEGSKA (reference sequence).

This clonotype showed up many times. The V and J genes are TRBV10-3 and TRBJ2-7; 10 positions agree with TRBD2. The germline V gene has CDR1 ENHRY and CDR2 SYGVKD. V was pared by 4 bases and J by 5 bases, with 11 bases of the junction left unmatched. The CDR3 length is 16 residues. The CDR3: CAISASEGLASDEQYF. CDR3 DNA: TGTGCCATCAGTGCATCGGAGGGACTAGCGTCGGACGAGCAGTACTTC.

With regard to this clonotype: This likely reflects a read error, since a far larger clone is one base away. The chain recombines TRBV6-4 with TRBJ2-7, with a possible D match to TRBD2 (5 bases). The CDR3 is 13 amino acids. V dropped 7 bases and J dropped 5 bases, with 15 bases sitting between them. Germline-derived CDR1 and CDR2 are MRHNA and SNTAGT. The CDR3, as DNA: TGTGCCAGCACCATAGAGGGAGAGGACGAGCAGTACTTC. It is translated as CASTIEGEDEQYF.

Comment on this clonotype: Relative to the germline gene, one junction end is altered; a read error may explain this. J is TRBJ2-7 and V is TRBV7-8, with D perhaps matching TRBD2 (6 bases). The length of the CDR3 is 14 residues. The germline gives CDR1 SGHVS, CDR2 FQNEAQ. CDR3 loop: CASRLDTSYHEQYF. The CDR3 nucleotides read TGTGCCAGCAGATTAGACACTAGCTACCACGAGCAGTACTTC. The variable domain in full, with the rest retrieved from reference TRBV7-8 and TRBJ2-7, is GAGVSQSPRYKVAKRGQDVALRCDPISGHVSLFWYQQALGQGPEFLTYFQNEAQLDKSGLPSDRFFAERPEGSVSTLKIQRTQQEDSAVYLCASRLDTSYHEQYFGPGTRLTVT.

This clonotype is labeled as medium-sized (0.01 to 0.1%). The genes are TRBV27 and TRBJ1-2, with unresolved D. V shed 4 bases and J shed 3 bases, with 9 bases lying between them. Germline V CDR1 and CDR2: MNHEY, SMNVEV (reference sequence). CDR3 length: 13 residues. The CDR3 here is CASSSLRDYGYTF. The DNA for the CDR3 is TGTGCCAGCAGTTCCCTGAGGGACTATGGCTACACCTTC.

As to this clonotype: With a far larger clone one base away, a read error is the likely cause. V gene TRBV6-2 or TRBV6-3 combines with J gene TRBJ1-6; D is unclear. This CDR3 has 15 amino acids. Germline V gene data show CDR1 as MNHEY and CDR2 as SVGEGT. This chain's CDR3 is CASSESVGLVSPPHF. Written as DNA, the CDR3 is TGTGCCAGCAGTGAAAGCGTGGGGTTGGTTTCACCCCCCCACTTT.

Turning to this clonotype: This may stem from a read error, because a much larger clone lies one nucleotide away. The chain's CDR3 is CASSPILASGRAGERFF. The CDR3 DNA sequence: TGTGCCAGCTCACCAATCCTGGCTAGCGGGAGGGCCGGTGAGCGGTTCTTC. V gene TRBV18 combines with J gene TRBJ2-1; 12 positions agree with TRBD2. CDR3 length: 17 amino acids. Germline CDR1 reads KGHSH; CDR2 reads LQKENI.

This clonotype was counted at least ten times. The chain is built from TRBV10-2 and TRBJ1-1; 7 nucleotides align to TRBD1. The CDR3 contains 14 residues. CDR1 is WSHSY and CDR2 is SAAADI in the germline V gene. The V segment lost 2 bases and the J segment 5 bases; nucleotides outside the gene matches: 5. The CDR3 sequence is CASSELTGETEAFF. The CDR3 nucleotides are TGCGCCAGCAGTGAGCTAACAGGGGAAACTGAAGCTTTCTTT.

Details on this clonotype: At one boundary the junction diverges from the germline segment, which might be a read error. The V and J genes are TRBV7-8 and TRBJ1-1; tentatively, D is TRBD1 (6 bases). This CDR3 spans 15 amino acids. Germline V gives CDR1 SGHVS, CDR2 FQNEAQ. CDR3 nucleotides: TGTGCCAGCAGCTGGGGGACACATGAAAACACTGAAACTTTCTTT. This encodes CASSWGTHENTETFF.

This clonotype was found many times. V usage is TRBV29-1 and J usage is TRBJ2-1, with D possibly being TRBD1 (5 bases). Germline lookup yields CDR1 SQVTM and CDR2 ANQGSEA. The V and J ends lost 4 bases and 0 bases respectively, with 13 bases between them. This CDR3 comprises 15 residues. The CDR3: CSVVSGARSYNEQFF. The CDR3 DNA reads as TGCAGCGTTGTCTCTGGGGCCCGCTCCTACAATGAGCAGTTCTTC.

In its sample, this clonotype is medium-sized. This chain connects TRBV11-3 to TRBJ2-7, with 8 bases that match TRBD1. The germline CDR1 and CDR2 sequences are SGHNT and YENEEA. Trimming removed 3 bases from V and 6 bases from J; junction bases left unmatched: 4. This CDR3 region has 13 residues. CDR3 sequence (DNA): TGTGCCAGCAGCTTCGGGACAGGTAGCGAGCAGTACTTC. Translation: CASSFGTGSEQYF.

With respect to this clonotype: The junction and the germline gene differ at one end; a read error may be behind it. The rearrangement joins TRBV5-1 to TRBJ1-6; D not resolved. The CDR3 runs 14 residues. CDR1 and CDR2 (germline): SGHRS, YFSETQ. This CDR3 is CASSLRGSNSPLHF. CDR3 DNA: TGTGCCAGCAGCTTGAGAGGGTCCAATTCACCCCTCCACTTT.

The gene calls are TRBV6-1 and TRBJ2-3; possible D gene TRBD2, 9 bases. From germline, CDR1 is MNHNS and CDR2 SASEGT. The ends were cut back, 4 bases at V and 8 bases at J, with 16 bases in the middle. There are 14 residues in the CDR3. DNA of the CDR3: TGTGCCAGCAGTGGGACAGGGCGGGGGGGTACGCAGTATTTT. Its translation is CASSGTGRGGTQYF.

J is TRBJ1-2 and V is TRBV20-1; weak D call: TRBD1 (5 bases). The length of the CDR3 is 14 residues. From germline, CDR1 is DFQATT and CDR2 SNEGSKA (reference sequence). The V and J ends lost 3 bases and 3 bases respectively, with 14 bases between them. The CDR3, as DNA: TGCAGTGCTAGTCCGGCAGGGAGGGACTATGGCTACACCTTC. Translating it yields CSASPAGRDYGYTF.

About this clonotype itself: This likely stems from a read error, as it lies one base from a far larger clone. The chain is built from TRBV12-3 or TRBV12-4 and TRBJ2-1; no clear D. V shed 5 bases and J shed 5 bases, with 13 bases lying between them. The CDR3 spans 14 residues. For the CDR3, the DNA is TGTGCCAGCAGTGAGAGGTTTCTCGACAATGAGCAGTTCTTC. Its protein product is CASSERFLDNEQFF.

This clonotype is categorized as medium-sized. The rearrangement links TRBV3-1 to TRBJ2-4; unclear D gene. Trimming shortened V by 4 bases and J by 0 bases, and 7 bases separated the two germline ends. Per the germline V gene, CDR1 is LGHDT and CDR2 is YNNKEL (reference sequence). The CDR3 totals 14 residues. The CDR3 is CASSPHLAKNIQYF. CDR3 in DNA: TGTGCCAGCAGCCCGCATTTAGCCAAAAACATTCAGTACTTC.

Remarks on this clonotype: The final CDR3 position lacks the conserved phenylalanine or tryptophan, pointing to a likely read error. CDR3 residues: CASSHSDFLAKNIQYL. The CDR3 DNA follows: TGTGCCAGCAGCCACTCGGACTTTCTAGCCAAAAACATTCAGTACTTA. The chain employs TRBV4-2 and TRBJ2-4, with a possible D match to TRBD2 (5 bases). CDR3 length: 16 residues. The V end was cut by 3 bases, the J end by 0 bases, with 12 bases between. Germline V gene data show CDR1 as LGHNA and CDR2 as YNFKEQ.

Turning to this clonotype: With a far larger clone one base away, a read error is the likely cause. V and J are TRBV7-2 and TRBJ1-5; TRBD1 matches at 7 bases. Germline lookup yields CDR1 SGHTA and CDR2 FQGNSA. This CDR3 has 17 amino acids. In nucleotides, the CDR3 is TGTGCCGGCAGCCCAACCTACGGGACAGCTAGCAATCAGCCCCAGCATTTT. This gives the protein CAGSPTYGTASNQPQHF.

Ten or more counts support this clonotype. The chain links TRBV7-8 to TRBJ2-5; D unclear. V was cut by 4 bases and J by 5 bases, with 2 bases left in between. The CDR3 covers 10 residues. The germline CDR1 and CDR2 sequences are SGHVS and FQNEAQ. CDR3 in amino acids: CASSSETQYF. The CDR3 bases are TGTGCCAGCAGCTCCGAGACCCAGTACTTC. Variable domain in full (rest from reference TRBV7-8 and TRBJ2-5): GAGVSQSPRYKVAKRGQDVALRCDPISGHVSLFWYQQALGQGPEFLTYFQNEAQLDKSGLPSDRFFAERPEGSVSTLKIQRTQQEDSAVYLCASSSETQYFGPGTRLLVL.

By share, this clonotype ranks as medium-sized. The V gene is TRBV6-5, the J gene TRBJ2-3; TRBD1 matches 8 bases. The CDR3 is 15 amino acids. The V and J ends lost 7 bases and 1 base, in that order; junction bases with no gene match: 7. CDR1 is MNHEY and CDR2 is SVGAGI in the germline V gene. The CDR3 protein is CASTETGVGTDTQYF. CDR3 in DNA: TGTGCCAGCACCGAGACAGGGGTAGGCACAGATACGCAGTATTTT.

This clonotype occurred a few times. A much bigger clone sits one base away, suggesting this may be a read error. The chain recombines TRBV7-3 with TRBJ2-5; 9 bases fit TRBD1. In germline, CDR1 is SGHTA, CDR2 FQGTGA. With V trimmed by 2 bases and J by 4 bases, 8 bases remained unmatched. This CDR3 is built from 16 residues. Here the CDR3 DNA reads TGTGCCAGCAGCTTATCCGGACAGGGGATCGTAGAGACCCAGTACTTC. Its protein product is CASSLSGQGIVETQYF.

The chain joins TRBV6-1 to TRBJ2-7, with TRBD1 as a possible D gene (6 bases). Germline loops: CDR1 MNHNS, CDR2 SASEGT. There are 15 residues in the CDR3. V gave up 4 bases and J gave up 3 bases, with 16 bases separating them. CDR3 region: CASSGPGTWVYEQYF. In DNA, the CDR3 is TGTGCCAGCAGTGGACCCGGGACATGGGTCTACGAGCAGTACTTC.

The sample holds many counts of this clonotype. The rearrangement links TRBV19 to TRBJ1-4; D is ambiguous. This CDR3 has 11 amino acids. Germline CDR1 and CDR2: LNHDA and SQIVND (reference sequence). The germline V and J ends were trimmed by 7 bases and 7 bases, with 7 bases remaining between them. The CDR3 DNA reads as TGTGCCAGTAAGCGGGGTGAAAAACTGTTTTTT. Its translation: CASKRGEKLFF.

In regard to this clonotype: It is likely a read error, because the conserved phenylalanine at the end of the CDR3 is missing. The limits of the CDR3 on the DNA are not certain, so only TCRdb's listed CDR3 is given. The chain is built from TRBV6-2 or TRBV6-3 and TRBJ2-7; TRBD2 reflects the table's D call only, with no check against the DNA. The germline gives CDR1 MNHEY, CDR2 SVGEGT. A total of 15 residues make up the CDR3, ends included. Here the CDR3 reads CASSYILGGTYEKYL.

The V and J genes are TRBV12-3 or TRBV12-4 and TRBJ2-2; the match to TRBD1 covers 8 bases. The CDR3 totals 14 residues. Losses at the gene ends were 8 bases for V and 2 bases for J; bases not matched to a gene: 4. CDR3 protein: CASEGQGNTGELFF. The CDR3 DNA reads as TGTGCCAGCGAAGGACAGGGAAACACCGGGGAGCTGTTTTTT.